A single sample is the source of the 30 T cell receptor beta chains below, sequenced in a study of control samples from healthy donors and cancer patients. Profiled with immunoSEQ multiplex PCR; TCRdb holds only in-frame clones, not every one. The sample lists more than 85,000 clones, approximately 90% occurring once. The sample taken for sequencing was blood. Receptors were obtained from a human donor in good health. The donor label of this sample is uncertain.

This chain joins TRBV24-1 and TRBJ2-2; 10 nucleotides line up with TRBD1. This CDR3 is built from 17 residues. V trimming: 2 bases; J trimming: 4 bases; junction bases outside the gene matches: 6. Germline V lookup: CDR1 KGHDR, CDR2 SFDVKD. The CDR3 nucleotides read TGTGCCACCAGTGATTCCGGGACAGGGGAGATCACCGGGGAGCTGTTTTTT. It encodes CATSDSGTGEITGELFF.

The V and J genes are TRBV5-6 and TRBJ2-7, with 10 bases lining up with TRBD1. From germline, CDR1 is SGHDT and CDR2 YYEEEE. V lost 0 bases to trimming and J lost 4 bases; unmatched junction nucleotides: 1. CDR3 length: 14 amino acids. CDR3 region: CASSLGTGGYEQYV. CDR3 bases: TGTGCCAGCAGCTTGGGGACAGGGGGTTACGAGCAGTACGTC.

The chain couples TRBV3-1 (or the pseudogene TRBV3-2) to TRBJ2-3, with D perhaps TRBD1 (6 bases). Germline V CDR1 and CDR2: LGHDT, YNNKEL (reference sequence). The V and J ends lost 3 bases and 5 bases respectively, with 12 bases between them. The CDR3 spans 14 residues. The CDR3 here is CASSQSGGKDTQYF. CDR3 nucleotides: TGTGCCAGCAGCCAGAGTGGGGGCAAAGATACGCAGTATTTT.

This rearrangement joins TRBV30 to TRBJ1-4; the D gene is possibly TRBD1 (5 bases). The germline CDR1 and CDR2 sequences are GTSNPN and SVGIG (reference sequence). V was cut by 3 bases and J by 4 bases, with 12 bases left in between. The CDR3 totals 14 residues. CDR3 sequence: CAWRMTELNEKLFF. The CDR3 DNA reads TGTGCCTGGAGGATGACAGAGCTTAATGAAAAACTGTTTTTT.

This chain joins TRBV4-1 and TRBJ1-2; 7 bases are a match to TRBD1. The CDR3 is made up of 13 amino acids. Germline CDR1 MGHRA, CDR2 YSYEKL. Unmatched junction bases numbered 2, after V lost 0 bases and J lost 7 bases. CDR3 coding DNA: TGCGCCAGCAGCCAAGAAACAGGGGCTGGCTACACCTTC. Translated, it gives CASSQETGAGYTF.

This chain links TRBV27 with TRBJ1-1; D not certain. V was trimmed by 10 bases and J by 3 bases, leaving 18 bases between them. CDR3 length equals 14 residues. CDR1 is MNHEY and CDR2 is SMNVEV in the germline V gene (reference sequence). The CDR3 loop reads CATKQAFADTEAFF. The CDR3 region has the DNA TGTGCCACCAAACAAGCATTTGCAGACACTGAAGCTTTCTTT.

The chain combines TRBV19 with TRBJ2-7; 9 bases are shared with TRBD1. V was clipped by 6 bases and J by 5 bases; unmatched bases: 8. The germline gives CDR1 LNHDA, CDR2 SQIVND (reference sequence). This CDR3 is 14 amino acids long. In DNA, the CDR3 is TGTGCCAGTAGCCGGGACAGGGTGGAGGACGAGCAGTACTTC. Residues: CASSRDRVEDEQYF. Looking up the rest from reference TRBV19 and TRBJ2-7 gives the full variable domain: DGGITQSPKYLFRKEGQNVTLSCEQNLNHDAMYWYRQDPGQGLRLIYYSQIVNDFQKGDIAEGYSVSREKKESFPLTVTSAQKNPTAFYLCASSRDRVEDEQYFGPGTRLTVT.

This clone occurred once. This sequence joins TRBV5-1 and TRBJ1-6; 8 bases map to TRBD1. The J segment lost 6 bases and the V segment lost 3 bases, leaving 2 bases of the junction unmatched. The CDR3 has 14 amino acids. The V gene's germline CDR1 is SGHRS and CDR2 YFSETQ. CDR3 region: CASSSGQGNSPLHF. The CDR3 coding sequence is TGCGCCAGCAGCTCTGGACAGGGTAATTCACCCCTCCACTTT.

V and J are TRBV9 and TRBJ1-4; 7 bases agree with TRBD1. Germline V lookup: CDR1 SGDLS, CDR2 YYNGEE. V was clipped by 0 bases and J by 8 bases; unmatched bases: 7. This CDR3 contains 15 residues. DNA for the CDR3: TGTGCCAGCAGCGTAGGCGGACAGGTGGGGGAAAAACTGTTTTTT. This codes for CASSVGGQVGEKLFF.

The chain links TRBV21-1 to TRBJ1-5; the table's D call, TRBD1, has no DNA check behind it. TRBV21-1 is a pseudogene. The CDR3 sequence is 19 residues long. This CDR3 is CASSKAPPHRDRRWVMSHF. In DNA, the CDR3 is TGTGCCAGCAGCAAAGCACCTCCCCACCGGGACAGGCGATGGGTTATGTCGCATTTT.

V gene TRBV10-2 combines with J gene TRBJ1-1; 8 bases map to TRBD1. Germline CDR1 reads WSHSY; CDR2 reads SAAADI. The CDR3 is 13 amino acids. With V trimmed by 6 bases and J by 5 bases, 5 bases remained unmatched. The CDR3 sequence is CASSPTGATEAFF. CDR3 sequence (DNA): TGCGCCAGCAGCCCGACAGGGGCTACTGAAGCTTTCTTT.

Details on this clone: Within the sample, other DNA sequences also encode this same CDR3. The V gene is TRBV2, the J gene TRBJ2-7; maybe TRBD1 (6 bases). The ends were cut back, 1 base at V and 3 bases at J, with 10 bases in the middle. The CDR3 has 14 amino acids. Germline loops: CDR1 SNHLY, CDR2 FYNNEI. The CDR3 is CASSEDGRGYEQYF. The DNA for the CDR3 is TGTGCCAGCAGTGAAGATGGCAGGGGCTACGAGCAGTACTTC.

The chain recombines TRBV6-5 with TRBJ2-5; possible D gene TRBD1, 6 bases. V was pared by 2 bases and J by 3 bases, with 13 bases between. The V gene's germline CDR1 is MNHEY and CDR2 SVGAGI. The CDR3 length is 15 residues. This chain's CDR3 is CASSYGGGREETQYF. As DNA, the CDR3 is TGTGCCAGCAGTTACGGGGGCGGCAGGGAAGAGACCCAGTACTTC.

Only a few counts were recorded for this clone. This chain links TRBV7-9 with TRBJ1-5; TRBD1 matches at 7 bases. Germline V gives CDR1 SEHNR, CDR2 FQNEAQ (reference sequence). The CDR3 has 16 amino acids. Trimming removed 5 bases from V and 4 bases from J; junction bases left unmatched: 11. The CDR3 region has the DNA TGTGCCAGCAGCCGTGGGACAGTCGACTTTAATCAGCCCCAGCATTTT. Translating gives CASSRGTVDFNQPQHF. The entire variable domain, with the rest obtained from reference TRBV7-9 and TRBJ1-5, is as follows: DTGVSQNPRHKITKRGQNVTFRCDPISEHNRLYWYRQTLGQGPEFLTYFQNEAQLEKSRLLSDRFSAERPKGSFSTLEIQRTEQGDSAMYLCASSRGTVDFNQPQHFGDGTRLSIL.

The chain links TRBV9 to TRBJ1-1, with D possibly matching TRBD1 (5 bases). The germline CDR1 and CDR2 sequences are SGDLS and YYNGEE. CDR3 size: 15 residues. Trimming stripped 1 base from V and 5 bases from J, with 15 bases between. The CDR3, as DNA: TGTGCCAGCAGCGTAATCACAGGTGGAGGTACTGAAGCTTTCTTT. Amino acid sequence: CASSVITGGGTEAFF.

This chain joins TRBV27 and TRBJ1-4; D not certain. V was clipped by 6 bases and J by 3 bases, with 14 bases between them. Per the germline V gene, CDR1 is MNHEY and CDR2 is SMNVEV (reference sequence). CDR3 length equals 15 residues. The DNA for the CDR3 is TGTGCCAGCAGCCGTGGCTCTCTGGCTAATGAAAAACTGTTTTTT. Translated: CASSRGSLANEKLFF.

The chain is built from TRBV7-8 and TRBJ2-3; 8 bases match TRBD2. Per germline, CDR1 SGHVS and CDR2 FQNEAQ. Trimming cost V 2 bases and J 4 bases; bases outside gene matches: 5. This CDR3 contains 15 residues. As DNA, the CDR3 is TGTGCCAGCAGCTTATCGGCGGGGGGCGCAGATACGCAGTATTTT. Its protein product is CASSLSAGGADTQYF. Supplemented by reference TRBV7-8 and TRBJ2-3, the full variable domain reads GAGVSQSPRYKVAKRGQDVALRCDPISGHVSLFWYQQALGQGPEFLTYFQNEAQLDKSGLPSDRFFAERPEGSVSTLKIQRTQQEDSAVYLCASSLSAGGADTQYFGPGTRLTVL.

V and J are TRBV13 and TRBJ1-2; 7 bases align to TRBD1. The germline V gene encodes CDR1 PRHDT and CDR2 FYEKMQ (reference sequence). CDR3 length: 15 residues. J gave up 2 bases and V 6 bases, and 9 bases lay outside the gene matches. CDR3 in amino acids: CASSFRDRTNYGYTF. The DNA of the CDR3 is TGTGCCAGCAGTTTCCGGGACAGAACGAACTATGGCTACACCTTC.

The J gene is TRBJ2-5, the V gene TRBV5-1, with D maybe TRBD2 (5 bases). CDR3 size: 14 residues. V dropped 4 bases and J dropped 5 bases, with 15 bases sitting between them. CDR1 SGHRS and CDR2 YFSETQ come from the germline V gene. The CDR3 here is CASSGGDQQETQYF. In nucleotides, the CDR3 is TGCGCCAGCAGCGGAGGCGACCAGCAGGAGACCCAGTACTTC.

The chain combines TRBV2 with TRBJ1-4; no reliable D call. Germline V gene data show CDR1 as SNHLY and CDR2 as FYNNEI. CDR3 size: 14 residues. V was trimmed by 8 bases and J by 3 bases, leaving 13 bases between them. CDR3 amino acids: CASRPGGSNEKLFF. As DNA, the CDR3 is TGTGCCAGCCGTCCTGGAGGGTCTAATGAAAAACTGTTTTTT.

J is TRBJ2-2 and V is TRBV25-1, with 8 bases aligning to TRBD1. CDR1 is MGHDK and CDR2 is SYGVNS in the germline V gene. This CDR3 region has 14 residues. V gave up 7 bases and J gave up 1 base; unmatched junction bases: 2. CDR3 amino acids: CASTGTGNTGELFF. DNA for the CDR3: TGTGCCAGCACCGGGACAGGGAACACCGGGGAGCTGTTTTTT.

V and J are TRBV10-2 and TRBJ2-3; 10 nucleotides agree with TRBD1. The CDR3 totals 17 residues. The V gene's germline CDR1 is WSHSY and CDR2 SAAADI. After removal of 7 bases from V and 6 bases from J, the junction contained 16 bases not matched to a gene. The CDR3: CASTLHEGQGPSDTQYF. In nucleotides, the CDR3 is TGCGCCAGCACCCTCCACGAGGGACAGGGGCCATCCGATACGCAGTATTTT.

This clone was recorded once. The chain employs TRBV7-2 and TRBJ2-6; TRBD2 matches 8 bases. Germline V CDR1 and CDR2: SGHTA, FQGNSA. J lost 12 bases, V lost 7 bases, and 17 bases had no gene match. The CDR3 covers 16 residues. CDR3 DNA sequence: TGTGCCAGCAACCGTAGGGCTACGGGGGGGTCTTTCGTCCTGACTTTC. This encodes CASNRRATGGSFVLTF.

The rearrangement uses TRBV19 and TRBJ1-2; perhaps TRBD1 as D (5 bases). CDR1 is LNHDA and CDR2 is SQIVND in the germline V gene (reference sequence). The CDR3 totals 14 residues. V was pared by 5 bases and J by 4 bases, with 14 bases between. In DNA, the CDR3 is TGTGCCAGTAGTCCTCGGGGGATAGTCTATGGCTACACCTTC. As protein: CASSPRGIVYGYTF.

This chain joins TRBV18 and TRBJ2-3; the match to TRBD2 covers 9 bases. Losses at the gene ends were 2 bases for V and 2 bases for J; bases not matched to a gene: 5. Germline CDR1 is KGHSH and CDR2 is LQKENI. The CDR3 length is 16 residues. The CDR3 spells CASSPGSGGFTDTQYF. CDR3 in DNA: TGTGCCAGCTCACCAGGTAGCGGGGGATTCACAGATACGCAGTATTTT.

V is TRBV5-1 and J is TRBJ1-5; D unclear. Trimming removed 0 bases from V and 0 bases from J, with 7 bases in between. This CDR3 is 15 amino acids long. The germline CDR1 and CDR2 sequences are SGHRS and YFSETQ. CDR3 amino acids: CASSLAGTSNQPQHF. In nucleotides, the CDR3 is TGCGCCAGCAGCTTGGCCGGCACTAGCAATCAGCCCCAGCATTTT.

This chain links TRBV5-6 with TRBJ1-5; 9 nucleotides line up with TRBD1. Losses at the gene ends were 4 bases for V and 5 bases for J; bases not matched to a gene: 7. The germline gives CDR1 SGHDT, CDR2 YYEEEE. The CDR3 has 15 residues. The CDR3 DNA reads TGTGCCAGCAGCCTATGGGACAGGGAACATCAGCCCCAGCATTTT. It codes for CASSLWDREHQPQHF.

The genes are TRBV6-5 and TRBJ1-2; D gene uncertain. Trimming took 8 bases from V and 0 from J, leaving 10 bases between them. CDR1 is MNHEY, CDR2 SVGAGI, per germline. This CDR3 spans 13 amino acids. For the CDR3, the DNA is TGTGCCAGCCAATCGGGGTCTAACTATGGCTACACCTTC. This sequence encodes CASQSGSNYGYTF.

This clone occurred once. The chain combines TRBV28 with TRBJ1-1, with a tentative D call TRBD1 (6 bases). Germline values: CDR1 MDHEN, CDR2 SYDVKM. V lost 6 bases to trimming and J lost 10 bases, with 15 bases between them. The CDR3 is 12 residues long. In DNA, the CDR3 is TGTGCCAGCAGGGATACAGGGTTGGTAGCTTTCTTT. It codes for CASRDTGLVAFF. The full variable domain, in which reference TRBV28 and TRBJ1-1 provide the parts outside the CDR3, is DVKVTQSSRYLVKRTGEKVFLECVQDMDHENMFWYRQDPGLGLRLIYFSYDVKMKEKGDIPEGYSVSREKKERFSLILESASTNQTSMYLCASRDTGLVAFFGQGTRLTVV.

This chain uses TRBV19 with TRBJ1-2, with TRBD1 matching 10 bases. From germline, CDR1 is LNHDA and CDR2 SQIVND (reference sequence). V trimming: 3 bases; J trimming: 7 bases; junction bases outside the gene matches: 8. This CDR3 contains 15 residues. The CDR3 region is CASSIALGTGVGYTF. DNA for the CDR3: TGTGCCAGTAGTATCGCTCTTGGGACAGGGGTTGGCTACACCTTC.